This is a list of T cell receptor beta chains from one sample in a study of Ad26.COV2.S vaccination and SARS-CoV-2 variants. TCRdb keeps only in-frame clones here, not all; method: immunoSEQ multiplex PCR. Of 300,000 to 400,000 clones listed, roughly 87% are singletons. The sequences come from peripheral blood, collected in a trial of Ad26.COV2.S vaccine versus placebo. Every receptor here comes from a person aged 18-60 years who received the Ad26.COV2.S COVID-19 vaccine or a placebo. Each CDR3 is given with its conserved first and last residue. D genes are given only for firm matches.

>.|TRBJ2-3|13|TRBV3-1/TRBV3-2
CASSRRGTDTQYF
>TRBD1|TRBJ2-5|14|TRBV7-3
CASSPGTGEETQYF
>TRBD2|TRBJ2-1|15|TRBV11-3
CASSSPLAGNNEQFF
>TRBD2|TRBJ2-7|14|TRBV7-2
CASSHGGIDYEQYF
>.|TRBJ1-5|14|TRBV30
CAWSVGPGNQPQHF
>TRBD2|TRBJ2-2|15|TRBV5-1
CASSLVLAATGELFF
>.|TRBJ1-3|15|TRBV7-8
CASSRDRSSGNTIYF
>.|TRBJ1-2|15|TRBV2
CASTLEGAANYGYTF
>.|TRBJ1-5|14|TRBV7-9
CASSLAGDGQPQHF
>.|TRBJ2-1|14|TRBV6-1
CASSEAGRGDEQFF
>.|TRBJ2-5|15|TRBV10-1
CASRPDEAAEETQYF
>.|TRBJ2-2|15|TRBV19
CAASSDQSNTGELFF
>.|TRBJ1-5|13|TRBV14
CASPGGDLQPQHF
>TRBD1|TRBJ1-2|14|TRBV29-1
CSVAGDRANYGYTF
>TRBD1|TRBJ2-7|15|TRBV13
CASSGPGQGFYEQYF
>.|TRBJ1-1|13|TRBV5-1
CASSSRQDTEAFF
>.|TRBJ1-6|17|TRBV18
CASSPDRPSSYNSPLHF
>.|TRBJ1-1|15|TRBV4-3
CASSQGAGGNTEAFF
>.|TRBJ1-6|14|TRBV7-2
CASSPRGENSPLHF
>TRBD1|TRBJ1-1|14|TRBV2
CASRETGGTHEAFF
>.|TRBJ2-1|14|TRBV7-2
CASSLGGSYNEQFF
>.|TRBJ2-2|17|TRBV5-5
CASSSVASRRREGELFF
>.|TRBJ1-2|17|TRBV4-1
CASSQVGVGGANYGYTF
>.|TRBJ2-1|13|TRBV3-1/TRBV3-2
CASTRTSYNEQFF
>TRBD2|TRBJ2-7|15|TRBV14
CASSPDSSGLREQYF
>TRBD1|TRBJ2-7|15|TRBV5-4
CASSAAGTGSNEQYF
>TRBD2|TRBJ2-5|14|TRBV4-2
CASSHTSGQETQYF
>.|TRBJ1-4|15|TRBV3-1/TRBV3-2
CASSRTGTPYVKLFF
>.|TRBJ1-5|13|TRBV12-3/TRBV12-4
CASSLNENQPQHF
>TRBD1|TRBJ1-2|13|TRBV7-2
CASSQGQGNGYTF
>.|TRBJ2-1|14|TRBV27
CASSLSGLANEQFF
>.|TRBJ2-3|13|TRBV5-1
CASSLLLADTQYF
>.|TRBJ2-3|14|TRBV7-2
CASSLAGNTDTQYF
>.|TRBJ1-1|14|TRBV5-4
CASKTSLWGTEAFF
>TRBD2|TRBJ2-7|14|TRBV5-1
CASSLVLAGVEQYF
>TRBD2|TRBJ2-3|15|TRBV7-8
CASSRYGTSRDTQYF
>.|TRBJ1-1|14|TRBV7-6
CASSSIQGDTEAFF